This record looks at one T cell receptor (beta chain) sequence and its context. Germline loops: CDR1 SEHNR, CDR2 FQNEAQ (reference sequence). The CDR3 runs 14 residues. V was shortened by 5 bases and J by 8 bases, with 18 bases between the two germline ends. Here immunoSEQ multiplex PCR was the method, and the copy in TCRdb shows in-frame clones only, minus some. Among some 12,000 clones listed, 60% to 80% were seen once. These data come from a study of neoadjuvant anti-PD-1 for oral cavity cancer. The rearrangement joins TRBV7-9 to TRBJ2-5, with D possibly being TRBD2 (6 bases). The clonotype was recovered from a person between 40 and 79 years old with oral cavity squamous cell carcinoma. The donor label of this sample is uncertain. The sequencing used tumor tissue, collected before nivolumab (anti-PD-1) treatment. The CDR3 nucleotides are TGTGCCAGCAGCATAGGTGGCGGGGTCCGAACCCAGTACTTC. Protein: CASSIGGGVRTQYF.